Below, 31 T cell receptor beta chains from the same sample are listed, as sequenced in a study of graft-versus-host responses after intestinal transplantation. Here immunoSEQ multiplex PCR was the method, and the copy in TCRdb shows in-frame clones only, minus some. The repertoire holds over 85,000 clones, with around 93% as singletons. No antigen has been identified for these receptors. Sequences were derived from unstimulated CD8+ T cells sorted from spleen or lymph node cells, sampled before intestinal transplant. The source is a human donor who received an intestinal transplant.

This chain joins TRBV30 and TRBJ1-2; a weak D match, TRBD1 (5 bases). With 2 bases removed from V and 4 bases from J, the gap between germline ends came to 11 bases. From germline, CDR1 is GTSNPN and CDR2 SVGIG (reference sequence). The CDR3 totals 13 residues. The CDR3 region is CAWSFSGSYGYTF. The DNA for the CDR3 is TGTGCCTGGAGTTTTTCAGGGAGCTATGGCTACACCTTC.

The gene calls are TRBV11-2 and TRBJ2-1, with D tentatively TRBD1 (5 bases). Germline V CDR1 and CDR2: SGHAT, FQNNGV. The CDR3 spans 13 residues. Trimming left V 11 bases short and J 4 bases short, with 15 bases between. CDR3 bases: TGTGCCGACAGACTCAGAGGTTACAATGAGCAGTTCTTC. It specifies CADRLRGYNEQFF.

The chain carries TRBV6-5 and TRBJ1-5, with no clear D. The CDR3 totals 13 residues. Looked up from germline, CDR1 is MNHEY and CDR2 is SVGAGI. Trimming left V 2 bases short and J 4 bases short, with 6 bases between. The CDR3 DNA reads TGTGCCAGCAGTTACGGACCGAATCAGCCCCAGCATTTT. This translates into CASSYGPNQPQHF.

A single count supports this clone. The chain links TRBV21-1 to TRBJ1-5; the DNA was not compared with TRBD1, the D call given in the table. TRBV21-1 is given as a pseudogene. This CDR3 has 19 residues. CDR3 amino acids: CASSSQGFRTGLANQPQHF. CDR3 sequence (DNA): TGTGCCAGCAGCTCCCAAGGGTTCAGGACAGGGTTGGCAAATCAGCCCCAGCATTTT.

The chain links TRBV28 to TRBJ1-4; D is possibly TRBD1 (6 bases). V lost 7 bases and J lost 5, with 26 bases in between. CDR1 is MDHEN and CDR2 is SYDVKM in the germline V gene. The CDR3 extends over 18 amino acids. CDR3 nucleotides: TGTGCCAGCACCTTGGCGCCGGGACAAAAAAGGGCGAATGAAAAACTGTTTTTT. This translates into CASTLAPGQKRANEKLFF.

There are a few counts of this clone. V gene TRBV14 combines with J gene TRBJ2-7; 7 bases line up with TRBD2. CDR1 is SGHDN and CDR2 is FVKESK in the germline V gene. With 8 bases clipped from V and 4 bases from J, the junction kept 5 bases outside the gene matches. This CDR3 is built from 12 residues. CDR3 DNA sequence: TGTGCCAGCCGATTGGGAGGGTACGAGCAGTACTTC. This translates into CASRLGGYEQYF.

The chain is built from TRBV7-9 and TRBJ2-1, with 13 bases lining up with TRBD2. CDR3 length: 15 residues. Trimming at V came to 6 bases and at J to 9 bases, leaving 8 bases not matched to a gene. Germline V gene data show CDR1 as SEHNR and CDR2 as FQNEAQ (reference sequence). Here the CDR3 reads CASSPRTSGSGEQFF. For the CDR3, the DNA is TGTGCCAGCAGTCCGCGGACTAGCGGGAGCGGTGAGCAGTTCTTC.

This chain joins TRBV4-1 and TRBJ2-7; a weak D match, TRBD2 (6 bases). This CDR3 spans 16 amino acids. With 0 bases removed from V and 2 bases from J, the gap between germline ends came to 14 bases. Germline lookup yields CDR1 MGHRA and CDR2 YSYEKL. The CDR3 nucleotides are TGCGCCAGCAGCCAAGAATTGAGACTAGAGACCTACGAGCAGTACTTC. Residues: CASSQELRLETYEQYF.

The rearrangement links TRBV7-9 to TRBJ2-3; 7 nucleotides agree with TRBD2. The V gene end was trimmed by 4 bases and the J gene end by 4 bases; junction bases not matched to a gene: 14. CDR1 and CDR2 from the germline V gene are SEHNR and FQNEAQ (reference sequence). This CDR3 comprises 17 residues. The CDR3 DNA is TGTGCCAGCAGCTCGACAATGACTAGCAGGACTGCAGATACGCAGTATTTT. Translation gives CASSSTMTSRTADTQYF. Together with reference TRBV7-9 and TRBJ2-3, the CDR3 gives the full variable domain: DTGVSQNPRHKITKRGQNVTFRCDPISEHNRLYWYRQTLGQGPEFLTYFQNEAQLEKSRLLSDRFSAERPKGSFSTLEIQRTEQGDSAMYLCASSSTMTSRTADTQYFGPGTRLTVL.

This chain connects TRBV5-4 to TRBJ2-1; perhaps TRBD2 as D (5 bases). CDR3 size: 15 residues. Germline V gene lookup returns CDR1 SGHNT and CDR2 YYREEE (reference sequence). Deletions cut 3 bases from V and 2 bases from J, with 12 bases between. The CDR3 coding sequence is TGTGCCAGCAGCTCGAGGGATTCTACCTACAATGAGCAGTTCTTC. Translating gives CASSSRDSTYNEQFF.

This clone was detected once. CDR3 region: CASSPLQTGNYEQYF. CDR3 in DNA: TGCGCCAGCAGCCCCCTCCAGACAGGGAACTACGAGCAGTACTTC. This rearrangement joins TRBV4-1 to TRBJ2-7; TRBD1 matches at 7 bases. The CDR3 contains 15 residues. The V gene's germline CDR1 is MGHRA and CDR2 YSYEKL. V gave up 4 bases and J gave up 3 bases; unmatched junction bases: 9.

The chain recombines TRBV19 with TRBJ1-1, with a possible D match to TRBD1 (5 bases). V lost 3 bases and J 5 bases, leaving 16 bases between the germline ends. This CDR3 is built from 15 residues. Germline V CDR1 and CDR2: LNHDA, SQIVND (reference sequence). The CDR3 is CASSISGTGGTEAFF. The CDR3, as DNA: TGTGCCAGTAGTATCTCCGGGACTGGGGGGACTGAAGCTTTCTTT.

The chain carries TRBV4-1 and TRBJ2-5, with 12 positions matching TRBD2. CDR1 and CDR2 from the germline V gene are MGHRA and YSYEKL. This CDR3 comprises 16 residues. V gave up 0 bases and J gave up 4 bases; unmatched junction bases: 3. The DNA of the CDR3 is TGCGCCAGCAGCCAAGAAGGACTAGCGGGATCAGAGACCCAGTACTTC. It specifies CASSQEGLAGSETQYF.

The chain carries TRBV6-1 and TRBJ1-2; D might be TRBD1 (5 bases). The length of the CDR3 is 13 residues. CDR1 is MNHNS and CDR2 is SASEGT in the germline V gene. V was shortened by 1 base and J by 8 bases, with 11 bases between the two germline ends. The CDR3 protein is CASSEVQGEGYTF. CDR3 coding DNA: TGTGCCAGCAGTGAAGTCCAAGGGGAAGGCTACACCTTC.

The chain has TRBV10-3 and TRBJ1-5, with no clear D. This CDR3 has 15 amino acids. The ends were cut back, 4 bases at V and 0 bases at J, with 10 bases in the middle. Germline CDR1 ENHRY, CDR2 SYGVKD. CDR3 amino acids: CAISVRQDSNQPQHF. CDR3 in DNA: TGTGCCATCAGTGTGCGGCAGGATAGCAATCAGCCCCAGCATTTT.

A single count supports this clone. The V and J genes are TRBV9 and TRBJ2-7; 7 nucleotides match TRBD1. Trimming at V came to 1 base and at J to 5 bases, leaving 9 bases not matched to a gene. Germline lookup yields CDR1 SGDLS and CDR2 YYNGEE. The CDR3 extends over 15 amino acids. The CDR3 DNA follows: TGTGCCAGCAGCGTATCTGGACAGGCAACTAACGAGCAGTACTTC. Residues: CASSVSGQATNEQYF. Using reference TRBV9 and TRBJ2-7 for the parts outside the CDR3, the full variable domain is DSGVTQTPKHLITATGQRVTLRCSPRSGDLSVYWYQQSLDQGLQFLIQYYNGEERAKGNILERFSAQQFPDLHSELNLSSLELGDSALYFCASSVSGQATNEQYFGPGTRLTVT.

V and J are TRBV30 and TRBJ1-5; no firm D call. The V gene lost 1 base and the J gene lost 9 bases, with 16 bases spanning the gap. Germline lookup yields CDR1 GTSNPN and CDR2 SVGIG (reference sequence). The CDR3 spans 14 residues. The DNA for the CDR3 is TGTGCCTGGAGTGAGGGTCGGTCCGGCTTGCCCCAGCATTTT. Protein sequence: CAWSEGRSGLPQHF.

V is TRBV9 and J is TRBJ2-7, with TRBD2 matching over 9 bases. Germline V gene data show CDR1 as SGDLS and CDR2 as YYNGEE. CDR3 size: 14 residues. With V trimmed by 2 bases and J by 2 bases, 2 bases remained unmatched. This CDR3 reads CASSVSGSAYEQYF. The CDR3 region has the DNA TGTGCCAGCAGCGTTAGCGGGAGTGCCTACGAGCAGTACTTC.

The gene calls are TRBV13 and TRBJ2-1; TRBD2 matches at 7 bases. Germline-derived CDR1 and CDR2 are PRHDT and FYEKMQ (reference sequence). This CDR3 region has 14 residues. Trimming at V came to 11 bases and at J to 3 bases, leaving 10 bases not matched to a gene. The CDR3 coding sequence is TGTGCCGCGGGCGGGAGATCTAGCTACAATGAGCAGTTCTTC. The encoded protein is CAAGGRSSYNEQFF.

The chain links TRBV30 to TRBJ2-5; no clear D gene. The length of the CDR3 is 13 residues. V was clipped by 0 bases and J by 5 bases, with 10 bases between them. Germline CDR1 and CDR2: GTSNPN and SVGIG (reference sequence). Here the CDR3 reads CAWSVLGSETQYF. The CDR3 coding sequence is TGTGCCTGGAGTGTATTGGGGTCGGAGACCCAGTACTTC.

The J gene is TRBJ2-7, the V gene TRBV27; possibly TRBD1 for D (5 bases). The V and J ends lost 2 bases and 3 bases respectively, with 8 bases between them. There are 13 residues in the CDR3. Per germline, CDR1 MNHEY and CDR2 SMNVEV (reference sequence). The CDR3 spells CASSLRQGYEQYF. For the CDR3, the DNA is TGTGCCAGCAGTTTACGGCAGGGCTACGAGCAGTACTTC.

This chain connects TRBV27 to TRBJ2-5; a possible D gene is TRBD2 (5 bases). Trimming stripped 4 bases from V and 7 bases from J, with 25 bases between. The CDR3 has 17 amino acids. From germline, CDR1 is MNHEY and CDR2 SMNVEV (reference sequence). The CDR3 spells CASSSLNGLTATGTQYF. CDR3 DNA sequence: TGTGCCAGCAGTTCCCTAAACGGACTGACTGCAACGGGGACCCAGTACTTC.

The chain is built from TRBV19 and TRBJ2-7, with 8 positions matching TRBD2. The CDR3 consists of 14 residues. Per the germline V gene, CDR1 is LNHDA and CDR2 is SQIVND (reference sequence). The trim removed 7 bases at V and 4 bases at J, leaving 9 bases unmatched. Written as DNA, the CDR3 is TGTGCCAGTACCTTGTATACGGGGGGGTACGAGCAGTACTTC. This sequence encodes CASTLYTGGYEQYF.

V and J are TRBV7-9 and TRBJ2-7, with 9 bases identical to TRBD1. Germline-derived CDR1 and CDR2 are SEHNR and FQNEAQ (reference sequence). Trimming at V came to 5 bases and at J to 5 bases, leaving 16 bases not matched to a gene. The CDR3 spans 17 residues. The DNA for the CDR3 is TGTGCCAGCAGCCTCCTACCCAGGGACAGGGAAACGAACGAGCAGTACTTC. It specifies CASSLLPRDRETNEQYF.

The chain carries TRBV19 and TRBJ2-3; D is perhaps TRBD2 (7 bases). Germline CDR1 reads LNHDA; CDR2 reads SQIVND (reference sequence). The CDR3 has 13 residues. V was clipped by 5 bases and J by 5 bases, with 11 bases between them. CDR3 amino acids: CASSWGGVDTQYF. As DNA, the CDR3 is TGTGCCAGTAGTTGGGGGGGCGTAGATACGCAGTATTTT. Filled out from reference TRBV19 and TRBJ2-3, the complete variable domain reads DGGITQSPKYLFRKEGQNVTLSCEQNLNHDAMYWYRQDPGQGLRLIYYSQIVNDFQKGDIAEGYSVSREKKESFPLTVTSAQKNPTAFYLCASSWGGVDTQYFGPGTRLTVL.

J is TRBJ2-5 and V is TRBV2; 9 bases map to TRBD2. CDR3 size: 16 residues. J lost 1 base, V lost 3 bases, and 6 bases had no gene match. From germline, CDR1 is SNHLY and CDR2 FYNNEI. CDR3 sequence: CASSEKLAGLQETQYF. DNA for the CDR3: TGTGCCAGCAGTGAGAAGCTAGCGGGGCTCCAAGAGACCCAGTACTTC.

The V and J genes are TRBV27 and TRBJ2-7; 9 positions agree with TRBD2. With V trimmed by 4 bases and J by 0 bases, 7 bases remained unmatched. The CDR3 extends over 16 amino acids. Germline V lookup: CDR1 MNHEY, CDR2 SMNVEV (reference sequence). The CDR3 protein is CASSSRAGGYSYEQYF. DNA for the CDR3: TGTGCCAGCAGTTCCAGAGCGGGGGGATACTCCTACGAGCAGTACTTC.

The CDR3 DNA is TGTGCCAGTAGTATAGGGGACTATGGCTACACCTTC. Protein product: CASSIGDYGYTF. This sequence joins TRBV19 and TRBJ1-2; D is ambiguous. This CDR3 comprises 12 residues. Between the trimmed V and J ends, which lost 1 base and 3 bases, there was a span of 3 bases. CDR1 and CDR2 from the germline V gene are LNHDA and SQIVND (reference sequence).

This rearrangement joins TRBV4-2 to TRBJ2-1; TRBD1 or TRBD2 may be the D gene (5 bases each). CDR3 length: 17 residues. CDR1 and CDR2 from the germline V gene are LGHNA and YNFKEQ. V was cut by 3 bases and J by 0 bases, with 15 bases left in between. CDR3 nucleotides: TGTGCCAGCAGCCAGGACGGGACGCTTAGCTCCTACAATGAGCAGTTCTTC. It encodes CASSQDGTLSSYNEQFF.

The V call is TRBV7-3, the J call TRBJ1-1; a weak D match, TRBD1 (5 bases). Trimming took 3 bases from V and 2 from J, leaving 7 bases between them. The CDR3 covers 13 residues. The germline CDR1 and CDR2 sequences are SGHTA and FQGTGA. The CDR3 coding sequence is TGTGCCAGCAGCTTCTGGGGCAACACTGAAGCTTTCTTT. It codes for CASSFWGNTEAFF.

The chain is built from TRBV6-5 and TRBJ2-7; the D gene is possibly TRBD2 (5 bases). Germline V gene sequence: CDR1 MNHEY, CDR2 SVGAGI. The germline V and J ends were trimmed by 2 bases and 3 bases, with 11 bases remaining between them. This CDR3 is built from 14 residues. CDR3 protein: CASSYGREGYEQYF. CDR3 bases: TGTGCCAGCAGTTACGGACGTGAGGGCTACGAGCAGTACTTC.